The sequence of this T cell receptor beta chain was determined in a study of blood T cell repertoires in COVID-19 (dated by TCRdb to 2020 to 2022). About the full investigation: Collaborator samples came from the United States, Italy and Spain and covered acute and convalescent phases of COVID-19. The samples were drawn from two sources: the first 160 participants of the ongoing ImmuneRACE study, and 950 to 1,500 subjects contributed by 6 global collaborators. The material from the prospective study consisted of cDNA or gDNA derived from T cells, B-cell-depleted T cells, or PBMCs. Subjects who had been exposed to COVID-19, were actively infected with it, or had recovered from it provided the deeply sampled blood TCRbeta repertoires that made up the dataset. Where available, HLA class I and class II types were obtained from metadata supplied by the sample provider rather than from assay-based typing. The repertoires were released in a freely available public database meant as a resource for research on the immune response to SARS-CoV-2. Sample metadata almost always included a de-identified subject ID, COVID-19 status, age in years and sex.

Beyond this particular receptor, the publication reports: How much clinical and demographic metadata was included differed by source and by participant, and the metadata was provided uncurated.

Each collaborating institution followed its own protocols to collect whole blood in K2EDTA tubes. For TCRbeta analysis, collaborators shipped samples in one of three forms: frozen whole blood, isolated PBMCs, or DNA extracted from either of those sample types. TCRbeta CDR3 regions were amplified from genomic DNA using the immunoSEQ Assay, a bias-controlled multiplex PCR. Per the original workflow: The number of nucleated cells in each sample was estimated from the amplification of reference gene primers within the assay. To quantify the absolute abundance of each unique TCRbeta CDR3 rearrangement, sequence reads were collapsed and filtered. For each sample, productive Simpson clonality was calculated as the square root of Simpson's diversity index over productive rearrangements. This immuneACCESS table, as held by TCRdb, lists in-frame sequences with V and J called but not all clones. Of the missing ones, under half trace to an unresolved V gene in checked studies; the others have no known cause. V and J calls and clone size are as listed in that table; D and trimming were resolved from the DNA. The sample includes about 190,000 clones, with around 89% observed a single time. The top ten clonotypes cover 0.62% of the sample.

Spanning cysteine to phenylalanine, the CDR3 consists of 15 amino acids. CDR3 DNA only is kept here, 45 bases in frame from base 1. The junction shows trimming of 5 bases on V and 5 bases on J, and the gene matches do not reach 2 bases of it. The germline V gene encodes CDR1 LGHDT and CDR2 YNNKEL (reference sequence). In the case of this clone: The clone's antigen remains unknown. No base quality information exists; no much larger clone differs at one position.

Sequenced material: peripheral blood. The rearranged chain carries TRBV3-1 (or the pseudogene TRBV3-2) and TRBJ2-1; TRBD2 agrees with 14 junctional bases. The source of this sequence is a man in his forties or fifties with acute or convalescent COVID-19. CDR3 protein: CASSRGLAGDNEQFF. The DNA sequence is TGTGCCAGCAGCAGGGGACTAGCGGGAGACAATGAGCAGTTCTTC.